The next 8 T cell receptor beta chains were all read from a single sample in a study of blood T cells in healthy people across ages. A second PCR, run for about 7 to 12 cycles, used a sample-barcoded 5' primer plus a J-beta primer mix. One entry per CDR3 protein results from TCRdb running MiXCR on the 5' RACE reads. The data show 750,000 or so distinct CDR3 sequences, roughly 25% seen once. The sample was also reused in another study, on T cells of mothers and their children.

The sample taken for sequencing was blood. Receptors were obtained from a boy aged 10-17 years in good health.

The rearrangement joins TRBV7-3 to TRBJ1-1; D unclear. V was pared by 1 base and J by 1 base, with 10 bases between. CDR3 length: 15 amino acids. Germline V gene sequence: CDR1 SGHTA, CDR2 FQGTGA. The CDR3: CASSLNPAGNTEAFF. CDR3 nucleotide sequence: TGTGCCAGCAGCTTAAACCCAGCGGGGAACACTGAAGCTTTCTTT.

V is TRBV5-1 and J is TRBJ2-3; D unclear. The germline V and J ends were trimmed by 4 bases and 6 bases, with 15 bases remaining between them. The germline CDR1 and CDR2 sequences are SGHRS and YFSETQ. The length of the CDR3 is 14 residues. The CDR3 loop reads CASSHNSRVDTQYF. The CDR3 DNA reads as TGCGCCAGCAGCCACAACTCCCGGGTGGATACGCAGTATTTT.

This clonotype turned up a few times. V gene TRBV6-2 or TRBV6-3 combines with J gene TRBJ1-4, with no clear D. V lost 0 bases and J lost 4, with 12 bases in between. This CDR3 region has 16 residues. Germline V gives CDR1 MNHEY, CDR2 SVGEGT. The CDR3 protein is CASSYSWQNLNEKLFF. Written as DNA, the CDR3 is TGTGCCAGCAGTTACTCGTGGCAGAACCTTAATGAAAAACTGTTTTTT.

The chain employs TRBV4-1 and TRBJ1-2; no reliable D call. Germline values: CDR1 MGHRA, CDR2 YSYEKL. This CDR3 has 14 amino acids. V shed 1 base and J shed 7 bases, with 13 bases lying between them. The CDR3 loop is CASSQAWVGSGYTF. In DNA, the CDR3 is TGCGCCAGCAGCCAAGCCTGGGTGGGCAGTGGCTACACCTTC.

CDR3 amino acids: CASWGPRGYTF. Written as DNA, the CDR3 is TGTGCCAGTTGGGGGCCGCGGGGCTACACCTTC. The rearrangement joins TRBV6-6 to TRBJ1-2, with D perhaps TRBD1 (6 bases). Trimming cost V 9 bases and J 8 bases, with 13 bases left between them. This CDR3 region has 11 residues. Germline CDR1 and CDR2: MNHNY and SVGAGI (reference sequence).

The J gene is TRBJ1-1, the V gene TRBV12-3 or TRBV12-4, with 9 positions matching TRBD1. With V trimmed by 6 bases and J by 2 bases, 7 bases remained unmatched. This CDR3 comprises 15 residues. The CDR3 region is CASRGGTGPNTEAFF. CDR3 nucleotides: TGTGCCAGCAGGGGCGGGACAGGGCCCAACACTGAAGCTTTCTTT.

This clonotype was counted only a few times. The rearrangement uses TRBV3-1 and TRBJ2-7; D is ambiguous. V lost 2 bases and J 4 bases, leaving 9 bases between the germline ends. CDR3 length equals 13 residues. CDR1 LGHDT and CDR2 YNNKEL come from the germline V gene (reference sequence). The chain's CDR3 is CASSQWQAYEQYF. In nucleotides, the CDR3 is TGTGCCAGCAGCCAATGGCAGGCGTACGAGCAGTACTTC.

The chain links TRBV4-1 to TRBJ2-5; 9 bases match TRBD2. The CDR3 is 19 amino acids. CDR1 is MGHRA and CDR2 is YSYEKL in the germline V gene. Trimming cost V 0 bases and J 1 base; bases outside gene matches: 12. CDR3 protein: CASSQESGLAGDSQETQYF. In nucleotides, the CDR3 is TGCGCCAGCAGCCAAGAAAGCGGGTTAGCGGGAGATAGCCAAGAGACCCAGTACTTC.